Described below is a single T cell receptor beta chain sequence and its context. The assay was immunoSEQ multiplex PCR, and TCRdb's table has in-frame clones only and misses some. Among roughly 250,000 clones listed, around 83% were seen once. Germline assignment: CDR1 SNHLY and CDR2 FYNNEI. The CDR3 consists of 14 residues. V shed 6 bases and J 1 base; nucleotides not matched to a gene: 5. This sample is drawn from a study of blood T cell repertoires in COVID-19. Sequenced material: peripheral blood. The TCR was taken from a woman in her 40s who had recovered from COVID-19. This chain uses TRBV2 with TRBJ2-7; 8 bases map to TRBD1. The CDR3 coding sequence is TGTGCCAGCAGCGAACAGGGGGATTCCTACGAGCAGTACTTC. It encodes CASSEQGDSYEQYF.